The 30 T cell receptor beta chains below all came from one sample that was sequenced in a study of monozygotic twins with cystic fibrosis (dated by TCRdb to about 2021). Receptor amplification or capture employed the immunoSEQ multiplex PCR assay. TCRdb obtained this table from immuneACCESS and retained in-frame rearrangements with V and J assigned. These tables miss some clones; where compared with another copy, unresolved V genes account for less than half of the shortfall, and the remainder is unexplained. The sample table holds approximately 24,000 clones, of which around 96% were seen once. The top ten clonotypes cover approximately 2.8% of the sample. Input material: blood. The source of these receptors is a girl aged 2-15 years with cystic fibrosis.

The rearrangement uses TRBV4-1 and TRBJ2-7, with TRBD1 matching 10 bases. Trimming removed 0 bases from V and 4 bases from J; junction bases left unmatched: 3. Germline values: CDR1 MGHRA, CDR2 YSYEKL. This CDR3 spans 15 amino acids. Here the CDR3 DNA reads TGCGCCAGCAGCCAAGAGGGGACAGGGGCTTACGAGCAGTACTTC. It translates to CASSQEGTGAYEQYF.

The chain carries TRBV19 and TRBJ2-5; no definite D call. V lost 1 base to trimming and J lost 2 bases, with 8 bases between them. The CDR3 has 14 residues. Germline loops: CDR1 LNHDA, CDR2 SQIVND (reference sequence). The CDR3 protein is CASSIAGAQETQYF. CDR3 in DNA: TGTGCCAGTAGTATAGCAGGTGCTCAAGAGACCCAGTACTTC.

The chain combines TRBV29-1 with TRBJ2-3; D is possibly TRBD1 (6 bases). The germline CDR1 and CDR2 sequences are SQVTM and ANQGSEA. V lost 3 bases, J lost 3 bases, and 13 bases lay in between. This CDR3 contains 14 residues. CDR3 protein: CSVDGTPSTDTQYF. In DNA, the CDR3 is TGCAGCGTTGATGGGACACCCTCGACAGATACGCAGTATTTT.

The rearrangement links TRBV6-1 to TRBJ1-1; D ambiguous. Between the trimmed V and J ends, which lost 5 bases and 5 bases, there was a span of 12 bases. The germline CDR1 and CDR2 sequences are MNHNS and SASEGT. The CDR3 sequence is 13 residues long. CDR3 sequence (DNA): TGTGCCAGCAGTAGGGATTTGGGGACTGAAGCTTTCTTT. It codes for CASSRDLGTEAFF.

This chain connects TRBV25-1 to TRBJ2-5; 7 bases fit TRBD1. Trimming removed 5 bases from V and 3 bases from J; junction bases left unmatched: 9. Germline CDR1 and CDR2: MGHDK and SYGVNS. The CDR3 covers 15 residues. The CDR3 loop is CASSPSRQGEETQYF. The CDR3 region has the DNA TGTGCCAGCAGTCCCTCTCGGCAGGGGGAAGAGACCCAGTACTTC.

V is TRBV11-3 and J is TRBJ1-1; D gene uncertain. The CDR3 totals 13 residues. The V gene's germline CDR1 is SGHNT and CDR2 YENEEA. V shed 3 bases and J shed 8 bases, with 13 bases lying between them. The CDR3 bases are TGTGCCAGCAGCTTCCCATCCCCGTCAGAAGCTTTCTTT. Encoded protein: CASSFPSPSEAFF.

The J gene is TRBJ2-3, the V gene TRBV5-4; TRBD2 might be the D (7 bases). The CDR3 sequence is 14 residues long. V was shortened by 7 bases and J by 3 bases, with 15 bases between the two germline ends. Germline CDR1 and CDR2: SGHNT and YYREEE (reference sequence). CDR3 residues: CASGRGSGTDTQYF. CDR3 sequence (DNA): TGTGCCAGCGGGAGGGGGAGCGGGACAGATACGCAGTATTTT.

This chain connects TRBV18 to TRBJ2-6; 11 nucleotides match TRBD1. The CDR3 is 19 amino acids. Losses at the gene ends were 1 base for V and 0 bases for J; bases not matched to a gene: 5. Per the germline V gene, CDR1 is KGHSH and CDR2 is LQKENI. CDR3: CASSPRGQGVHSGANVLTF. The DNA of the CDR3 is TGTGCCAGCTCACCACGGGGACAGGGGGTTCACTCTGGGGCCAACGTCCTGACTTTC.

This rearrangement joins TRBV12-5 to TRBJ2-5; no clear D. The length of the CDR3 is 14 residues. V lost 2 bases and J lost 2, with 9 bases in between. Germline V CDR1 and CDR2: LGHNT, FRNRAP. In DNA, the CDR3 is TGTGCTAGTGGTTTGCCGGGCTATCAAGAGACCCAGTACTTC. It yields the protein CASGLPGYQETQYF. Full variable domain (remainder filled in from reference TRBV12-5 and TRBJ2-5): DARVTQTPRHKVTEMGQEVTMRCQPILGHNTVFWYRQTMMQGLELLAYFRNRAPLDDSGMPKDRFSAEMPDATLATLKIQPSEPRDSAVYFCASGLPGYQETQYFGPGTRLLVL.

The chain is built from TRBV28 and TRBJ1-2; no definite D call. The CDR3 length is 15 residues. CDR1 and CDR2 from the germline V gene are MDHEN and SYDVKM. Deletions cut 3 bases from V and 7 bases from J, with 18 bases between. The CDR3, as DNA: TGTGCCAGCAGTTTTCGGACGGGCTATTCGTCTGGCTACACCTTC. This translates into CASSFRTGYSSGYTF.

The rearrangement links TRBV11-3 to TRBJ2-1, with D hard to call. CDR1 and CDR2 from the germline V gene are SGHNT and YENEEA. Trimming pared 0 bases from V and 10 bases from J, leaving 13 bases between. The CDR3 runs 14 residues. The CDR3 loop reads CASSLERSALEQFF. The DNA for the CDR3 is TGTGCCAGCAGCTTAGAGCGCTCCGCCTTGGAGCAGTTCTTC.

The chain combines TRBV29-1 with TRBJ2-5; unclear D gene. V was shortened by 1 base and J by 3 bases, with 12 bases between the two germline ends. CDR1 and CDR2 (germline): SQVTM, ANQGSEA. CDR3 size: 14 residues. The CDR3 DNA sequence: TGCAGCGTTGAAGTACCCGATGGGGAAGAGACCCAGTACTTC. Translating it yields CSVEVPDGEETQYF.

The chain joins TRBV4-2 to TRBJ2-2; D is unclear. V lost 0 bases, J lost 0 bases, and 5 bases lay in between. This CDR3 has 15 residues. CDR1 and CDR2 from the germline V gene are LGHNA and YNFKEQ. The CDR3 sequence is CASSQESPNTGELFF. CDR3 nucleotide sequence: TGTGCCAGCAGCCAAGAAAGTCCGAACACCGGGGAGCTGTTTTTT.

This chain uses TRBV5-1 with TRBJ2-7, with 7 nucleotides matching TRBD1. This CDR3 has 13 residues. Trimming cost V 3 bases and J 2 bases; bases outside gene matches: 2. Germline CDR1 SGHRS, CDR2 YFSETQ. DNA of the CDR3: TGCGCCAGCAGCTGGGGGACAGCCTACGAGCAGTACTTC. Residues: CASSWGTAYEQYF.

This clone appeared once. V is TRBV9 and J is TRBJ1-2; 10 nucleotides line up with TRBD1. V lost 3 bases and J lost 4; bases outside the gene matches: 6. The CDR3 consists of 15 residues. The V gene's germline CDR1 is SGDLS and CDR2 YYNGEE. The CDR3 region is CASSGRTGGVYGYTF. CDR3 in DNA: TGTGCCAGCAGCGGCCGGACAGGGGGTGTCTATGGCTACACCTTC. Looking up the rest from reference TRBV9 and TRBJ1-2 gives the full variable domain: DSGVTQTPKHLITATGQRVTLRCSPRSGDLSVYWYQQSLDQGLQFLIQYYNGEERAKGNILERFSAQQFPDLHSELNLSSLELGDSALYFCASSGRTGGVYGYTFGSGTRLTVV.

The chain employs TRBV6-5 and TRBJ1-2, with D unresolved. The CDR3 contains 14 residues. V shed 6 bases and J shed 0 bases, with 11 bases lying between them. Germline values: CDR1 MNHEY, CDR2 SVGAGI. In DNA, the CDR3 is TGTGCCAGCAGCCGAACGGAGGCTAACTATGGCTACACCTTC. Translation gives CASSRTEANYGYTF.

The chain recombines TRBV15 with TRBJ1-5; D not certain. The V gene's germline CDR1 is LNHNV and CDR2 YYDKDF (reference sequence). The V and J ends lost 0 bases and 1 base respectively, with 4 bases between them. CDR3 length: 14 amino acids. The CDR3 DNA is TGTGCCACCAGCAGAGAGGGCAGCAATCAGCCCCAGCATTTT. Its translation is CATSREGSNQPQHF.

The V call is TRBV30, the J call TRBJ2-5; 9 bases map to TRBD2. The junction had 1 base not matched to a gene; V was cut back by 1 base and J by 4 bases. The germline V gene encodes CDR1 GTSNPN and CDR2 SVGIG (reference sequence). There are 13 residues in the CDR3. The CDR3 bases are TGTGCCTGGAGTGCAGCGGGGGGAGAGACCCAGTACTTC. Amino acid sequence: CAWSAAGGETQYF. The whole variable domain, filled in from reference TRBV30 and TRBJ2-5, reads SQTIHQWPATLVQPVGSPLSLECTVEGTSNPNLYWYRQAAGRGLQLLFYSVGIGQISSEVPQNLSASRPQDRQFILSSKKLLLSDSGFYLCAWSAAGGETQYFGPGTRLLVL.

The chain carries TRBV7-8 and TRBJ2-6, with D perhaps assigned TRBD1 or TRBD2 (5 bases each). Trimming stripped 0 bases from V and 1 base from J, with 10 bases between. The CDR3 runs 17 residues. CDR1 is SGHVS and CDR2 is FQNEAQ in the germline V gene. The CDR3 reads CASSLALGASGANVLTF. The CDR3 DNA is TGTGCCAGCAGCTTAGCGCTCGGGGCGTCTGGGGCCAACGTCCTGACTTTC. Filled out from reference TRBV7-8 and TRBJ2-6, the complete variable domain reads GAGVSQSPRYKVAKRGQDVALRCDPISGHVSLFWYQQALGQGPEFLTYFQNEAQLDKSGLPSDRFFAERPEGSVSTLKIQRTQQEDSAVYLCASSLALGASGANVLTFGAGSRLTVL.

DNA of the CDR3: TGTGCCAGCAGTGAATCCCGGGGGGGCTCGGGCTATGGCTACACCTTC. This translates into CASSESRGGSGYGYTF. The V call is TRBV6-1, the J call TRBJ1-2, with D possibly TRBD1 on 6 matching bases. The V gene's germline CDR1 is MNHNS and CDR2 SASEGT. This CDR3 has 16 amino acids. With 2 bases removed from V and 4 bases from J, the gap between germline ends came to 17 bases.

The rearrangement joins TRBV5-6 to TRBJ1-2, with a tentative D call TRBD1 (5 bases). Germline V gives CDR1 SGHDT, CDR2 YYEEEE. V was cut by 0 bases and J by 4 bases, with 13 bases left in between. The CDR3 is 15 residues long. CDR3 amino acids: CASSLGGGESYGYTF. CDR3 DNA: TGTGCCAGCAGCTTGGGGGGCGGGGAGTCCTATGGCTACACCTTC.

As DNA, the CDR3 is TGTGCCAGCAGTTATACCGTATTCCGGGACACCCACCGTCCATACACCGGGGAGCTGTTTTTT. This translates into CASSYTVFRDTHRPYTGELFF. The V gene is TRBV28, the J gene TRBJ2-2, with a weak D call TRBD1 (6 bases). CDR1 and CDR2 (germline): MDHEN, SYDVKM. V lost 4 bases and J 3 bases, leaving 30 bases between the germline ends. The CDR3 extends over 21 amino acids.

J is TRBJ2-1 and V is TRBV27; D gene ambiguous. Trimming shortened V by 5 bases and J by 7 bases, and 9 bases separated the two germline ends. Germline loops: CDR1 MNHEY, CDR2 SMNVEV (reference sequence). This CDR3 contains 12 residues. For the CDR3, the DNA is TGTGCCAGCAGTGCTAACTATAATGAGCAGTTCTTC. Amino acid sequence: CASSANYNEQFF.

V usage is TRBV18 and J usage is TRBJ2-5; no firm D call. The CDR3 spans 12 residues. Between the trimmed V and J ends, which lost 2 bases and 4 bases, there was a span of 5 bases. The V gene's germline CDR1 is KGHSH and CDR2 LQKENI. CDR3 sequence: CASSPVGETQYF. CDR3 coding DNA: TGTGCCAGCTCACCAGTGGGAGAGACCCAGTACTTC.

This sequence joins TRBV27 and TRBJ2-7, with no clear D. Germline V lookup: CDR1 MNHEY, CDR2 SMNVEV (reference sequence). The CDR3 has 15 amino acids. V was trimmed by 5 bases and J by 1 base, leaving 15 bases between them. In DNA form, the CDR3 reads TGTGCCAGCAGTCCCCTGACATCACCATCCTACGAGCAGTACTTC. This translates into CASSPLTSPSYEQYF.

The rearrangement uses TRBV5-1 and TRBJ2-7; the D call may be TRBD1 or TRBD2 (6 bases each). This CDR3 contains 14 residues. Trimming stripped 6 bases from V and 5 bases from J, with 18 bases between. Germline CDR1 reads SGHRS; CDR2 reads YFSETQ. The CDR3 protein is CASTLWSGGHEQYF. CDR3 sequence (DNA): TGCGCCAGCACCCTGTGGAGTGGGGGGCACGAGCAGTACTTC.

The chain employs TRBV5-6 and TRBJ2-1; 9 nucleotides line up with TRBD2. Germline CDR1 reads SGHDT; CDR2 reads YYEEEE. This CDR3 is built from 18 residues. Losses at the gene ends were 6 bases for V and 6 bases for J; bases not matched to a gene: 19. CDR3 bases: TGTGCCAGCATCTCGTATACGGATGAGACTAGCGGATTCAATGAGCAGTTCTTC. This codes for CASISYTDETSGFNEQFF.

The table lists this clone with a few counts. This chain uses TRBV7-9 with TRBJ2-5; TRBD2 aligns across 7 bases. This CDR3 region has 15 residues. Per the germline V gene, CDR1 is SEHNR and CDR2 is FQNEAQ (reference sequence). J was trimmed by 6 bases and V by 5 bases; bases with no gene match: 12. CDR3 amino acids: CASSRNRGEEQTQYF. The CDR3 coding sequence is TGTGCCAGCAGCCGTAACCGGGGGGAGGAACAGACCCAGTACTTC.

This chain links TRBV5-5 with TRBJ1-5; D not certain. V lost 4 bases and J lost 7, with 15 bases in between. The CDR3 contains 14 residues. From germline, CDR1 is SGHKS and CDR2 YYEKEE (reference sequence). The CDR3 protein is CASSVTWGIQPQHF. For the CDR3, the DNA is TGTGCCAGCAGCGTGACTTGGGGAATCCAGCCCCAGCATTTT.

The DNA for the CDR3 is TGTGCCAGCAGCTTCACTGGGGATACGCAGTATTTT. Its translation: CASSFTGDTQYF. This chain connects TRBV7-9 to TRBJ2-3, with unresolved D. This CDR3 contains 12 residues. From germline, CDR1 is SEHNR and CDR2 FQNEAQ (reference sequence). V was clipped by 3 bases and J by 6 bases, with 7 bases between them.